This T cell receptor (beta chain) was identified in a study of T cell repertoires in cytomegalovirus infection. TCRdb called the reads again in MiXCR, with one record for every CDR3 protein. The sample consists of more than 300,000 distinct CDR3 sequences, roughly 36% of them appearing once. General study findings and limits: Across the ex vivo response, the dominant clonotypes were HLA-C-restricted CMV-specific TCR beta clonotypes. Summed public TCR beta family frequency identified CMV carriers bearing the relevant HLA.

This clonotype appeared a few times. Its antigen is still unknown. Sequencing used cultured PBMCs, obtained from culture after CMV antigen stimulation. This receptor was identified in a human donor in good health (CMV status not recorded). Some clones in this sample may be carry-over from other donors' samples.

The CDR3 loop reads CASKEQWNSGANVLTF. In DNA form, the CDR3 reads TGTGCCAGCAAAGAACAGTGGAACTCTGGGGCCAACGTCCTGACTTTC. The chain combines TRBV6-6 with TRBJ2-6, with unresolved D. CDR1 and CDR2 (germline): MNHNY, SVGAGI (reference sequence). This CDR3 region has 16 residues. Trimming pared 7 bases from V and 0 bases from J, leaving 13 bases between.